This T cell receptor (beta chain) originates from a study of blood T cells in healthy people across ages. This CDR3 has 14 residues. The V gene's germline CDR1 is SNHLY and CDR2 FYNNEI. V was trimmed by 6 bases and J by 5 bases, leaving 14 bases between them. Combining a sample-barcoded 5' primer with a J-beta primer mix, a second PCR ran for about 6 to 12 cycles. Every molecule of cDNA carried a tag from a template-switch adaptor with 12 random nucleotides. A single record per CDR3 protein comes from TCRdb applying MiXCR to the 5' RACE reads. The profile shows 800,000 or so distinct CDR3 sequences, 20% to 30% of them singletons. The data also belong to a second study, concerning T cells of mothers and their children. That publication notes: For each mother, over 8 million TCR beta CDR3 reads were obtained, and for each child, a few million.

Sequencing was carried out using blood. The J gene is TRBJ2-1, the V gene TRBV2, with D perhaps given as TRBD1 or TRBD2 (6 bases each). The source is a boy aged 5-17 years in good health. This chain's CDR3 is CASSRRGLDNEQFF. The DNA for the CDR3 is TGTGCCAGCAGCCGCAGGGGACTGGACAATGAGCAGTTCTTC. Drawing the rest from reference TRBV2 and TRBJ2-1, the complete variable domain is EPEVTQTPSHQVTQMGQEVILRCVPISNHLYFYWYRQILGQKVEFLVSFYNNEISEKSEIFDDQFSVERPDGSNFTLKIRSTKLEDSAMYFCASSRRGLDNEQFFGPGTRLTVL.